The entry below describes one T cell receptor beta chain. Its recognized antigen is unknown. No qualities accompany the bases; no much larger clone lies one base away. These data come from a study of blood T cell repertoires in COVID-19 (TCRdb year 2020). The study in broad terms: Samples covering the acute and convalescent phases of COVID-19 were provided by collaborators in the United States, Italy and Spain. The samples were drawn from two sources: the first 160 participants of the ongoing ImmuneRACE study, and 1,000 to 1,500 subjects contributed by 6 global collaborators. Subjects who had been exposed to COVID-19, were actively infected with it, or had recovered from it provided the deeply sampled blood TCRbeta repertoires that made up the dataset. Sample metadata almost always included a de-identified subject ID, COVID-19 status, age in years and sex. The prospective study material was composed of cDNA or gDNA derived from T cells, B-cell-depleted T cells, or PBMCs. HLA class I and class II types, where available, came from metadata supplied by the sample provider rather than from assay-based typing. A freely available public database, intended as a resource for researchers studying the immune response to SARS-CoV-2, is where the repertoires were released.

Each collaborating institution followed its own protocols to collect whole blood in K2EDTA tubes. For TCRbeta analysis, collaborators shipped samples as frozen whole blood, isolated PBMCs, or DNA extracted from either of those sample types. Overall study outcomes, separate from this receptor: The amount of clinical and demographic metadata varied by source and participant and was provided uncurated.

The immunoSEQ Assay, a bias-controlled multiplex PCR, was used to amplify TCRbeta CDR3 regions from genomic DNA. From the authors' description of their analysis: The number of nucleated cells in each sample was estimated by amplification of reference gene primers within the assay. To quantify the absolute abundance of each unique TCRbeta CDR3 rearrangement, sequence reads were collapsed and filtered. For each sample, productive Simpson clonality was calculated as the square root of Simpson's diversity index across productive rearrangements. TCRdb obtained this table from immuneACCESS and retained in-frame rearrangements with V and J assigned. These tables miss some clones; where compared with another copy, unresolved V genes account for less than half of the shortfall, and the remainder is unexplained. Clone size and V and J calls were adopted from that table, with D and trimming inferred from the DNA. For this sample the table gives roughly 80,000 clones, of which roughly four fifths were detected only once. The ten biggest clones cover 20% to 25% of the sample.

The germline V gene encodes CDR1 MNHEY and CDR2 SMNVEV (reference sequence). V is clipped by 2 bases and J by 2 bases, and the sequence between their germline boundaries is 10 bases long. Including cysteine and phenylalanine, the CDR3 has 14 amino acids. The sequence is cut down to CDR3 DNA, 42 bases in frame from base 1. The receptor comes from a human donor in a cohort sampled during active COVID-19. The chain joins TRBV27 to TRBJ2-7; tentative D gene TRBD1, with 6 bases matching. Sequences were obtained from peripheral blood. This receptor has the CDR3 CASSLHGQTYEQYF. The DNA sequence reads TGTGCCAGCAGTTTACACGGACAGACCTACGAGCAGTACTTC.